The sequence of this TCR beta chain was determined in a study of CD8 T cells in Susac syndrome. The authors sequenced TCR beta from blood CD8+ and CD4+ T cells. The multiple sclerosis controls consisted of treatment-naive patients with relapsing-remitting disease, either stable or active. Negative isolation was applied to CD8+ and CD4+ T cells, and FACS enrichment was applied to TEMRA cells. This clonotype was seen a few times. Random hexamers served to reverse transcribe about 0.45 to 1 ug RNA. TCR beta CDR3 was amplified by immunoSEQ covering 54 Vbeta and 13 Jbeta. TCRdb passed the immunoSEQ multiplex PCR reads through MiXCR, listing each CDR3 protein once. The table lists some 400,000 distinct CDR3 sequences, more than 70% of them singletons. Germline V lookup: CDR1 MNHEY, CDR2 SMNVEV (reference sequence). V lost 3 bases and J lost 7; bases outside the gene matches: 1. There are 13 residues in the CDR3.

The specimen sequenced was CD8+ T cells from PBMCs. The TCR sequence derives from a human donor with multiple sclerosis. V gene TRBV27 combines with J gene TRBJ1-2; TRBD1 matches 11 bases. The CDR3 is CASSLGQGVGYTF. CDR3 sequence (DNA): TGTGCCAGCAGTTTGGGACAGGGGGTTGGCTACACCTTC.